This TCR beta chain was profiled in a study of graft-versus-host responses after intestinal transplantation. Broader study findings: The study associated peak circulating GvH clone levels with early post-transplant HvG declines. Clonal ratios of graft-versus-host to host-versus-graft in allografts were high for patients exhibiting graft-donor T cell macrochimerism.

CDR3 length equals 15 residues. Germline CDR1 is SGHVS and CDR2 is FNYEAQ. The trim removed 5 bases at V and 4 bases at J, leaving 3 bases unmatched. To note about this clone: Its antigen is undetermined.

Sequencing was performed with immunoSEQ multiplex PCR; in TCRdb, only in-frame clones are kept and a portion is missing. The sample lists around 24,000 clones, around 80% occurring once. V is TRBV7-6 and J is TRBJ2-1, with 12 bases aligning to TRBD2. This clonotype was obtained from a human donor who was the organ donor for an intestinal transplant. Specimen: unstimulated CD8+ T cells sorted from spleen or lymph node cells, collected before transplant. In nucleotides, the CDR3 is TGTGCCAGCAGCCCTAGCGGGGGGGCGTACAATGAGCAGTTCTTC. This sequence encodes CASSPSGGAYNEQFF.